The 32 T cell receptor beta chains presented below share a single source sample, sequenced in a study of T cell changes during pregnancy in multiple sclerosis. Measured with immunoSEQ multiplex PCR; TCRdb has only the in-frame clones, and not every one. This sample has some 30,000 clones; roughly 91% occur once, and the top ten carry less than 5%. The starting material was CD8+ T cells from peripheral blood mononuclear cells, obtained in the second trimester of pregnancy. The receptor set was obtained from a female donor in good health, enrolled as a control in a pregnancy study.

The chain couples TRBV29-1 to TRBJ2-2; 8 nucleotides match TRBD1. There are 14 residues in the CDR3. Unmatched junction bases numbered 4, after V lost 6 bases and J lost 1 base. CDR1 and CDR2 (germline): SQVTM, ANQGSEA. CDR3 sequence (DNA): TGCAGCGTGGAGGGACAGGAGAACACCGGGGAGCTGTTTTTT. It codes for CSVEGQENTGELFF.

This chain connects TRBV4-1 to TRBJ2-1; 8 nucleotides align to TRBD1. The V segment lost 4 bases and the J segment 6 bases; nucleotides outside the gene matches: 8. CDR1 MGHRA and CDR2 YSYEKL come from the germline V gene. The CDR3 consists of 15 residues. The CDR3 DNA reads TGCGCCAGCAGCCTCAGACAGGGGAGTGCCAATGAGCAGTTCTTC. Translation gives CASSLRQGSANEQFF.

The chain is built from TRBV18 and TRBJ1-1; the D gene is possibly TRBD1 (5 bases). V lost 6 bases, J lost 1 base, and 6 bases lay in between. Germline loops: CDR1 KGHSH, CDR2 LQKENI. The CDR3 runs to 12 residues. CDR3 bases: TGTGCCAGCTCCAGGGAGAACACTGAAGCTTTCTTT. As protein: CASSRENTEAFF. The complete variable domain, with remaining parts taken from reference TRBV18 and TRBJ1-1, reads NAGVMQNPRHLVRRRGQEARLRCSPMKGHSHVYWYRQLPEEGLKFMVYLQKENIIDESGMPKERFSAEFPKEGPSILRIQQVVRGDSAAYFCASSRENTEAFFGQGTRLTVV.

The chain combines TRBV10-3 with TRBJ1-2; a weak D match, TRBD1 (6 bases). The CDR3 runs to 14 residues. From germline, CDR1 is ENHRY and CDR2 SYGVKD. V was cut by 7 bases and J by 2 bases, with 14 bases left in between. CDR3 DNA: TGTGCCATCAACCCGGACAGAGTAAACTATGGCTACACCTTC. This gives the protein CAINPDRVNYGYTF.

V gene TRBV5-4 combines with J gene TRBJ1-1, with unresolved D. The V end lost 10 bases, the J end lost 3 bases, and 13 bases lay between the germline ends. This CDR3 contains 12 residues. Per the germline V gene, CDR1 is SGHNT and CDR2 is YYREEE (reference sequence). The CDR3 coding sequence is TGTGCCTCTCGAGGGTTTGACACTGAAGCTTTCTTT. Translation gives CASRGFDTEAFF.

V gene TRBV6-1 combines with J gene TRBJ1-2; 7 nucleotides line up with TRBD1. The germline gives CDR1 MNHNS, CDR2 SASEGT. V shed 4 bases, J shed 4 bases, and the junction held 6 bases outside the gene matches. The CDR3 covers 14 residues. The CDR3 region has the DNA TGTGCCAGCAGTGCGGGGACAGCTATCTATGGCTACACCTTC. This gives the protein CASSAGTAIYGYTF.

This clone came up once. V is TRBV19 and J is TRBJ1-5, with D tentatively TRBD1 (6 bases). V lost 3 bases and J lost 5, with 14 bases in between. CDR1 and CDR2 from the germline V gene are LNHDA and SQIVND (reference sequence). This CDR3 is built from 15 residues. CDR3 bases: TGTGCCAGTAGTATGTATTGGACAGAGCATCAGCCCCAGCATTTT. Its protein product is CASSMYWTEHQPQHF.

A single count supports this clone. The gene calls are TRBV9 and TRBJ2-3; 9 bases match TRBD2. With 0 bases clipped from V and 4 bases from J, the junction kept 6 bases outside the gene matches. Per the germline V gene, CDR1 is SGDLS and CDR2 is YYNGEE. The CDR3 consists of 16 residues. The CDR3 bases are TGTGCCAGCAGCGTAGCAAGCGGGGGGCTCGCAGATACGCAGTATTTT. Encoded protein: CASSVASGGLADTQYF.

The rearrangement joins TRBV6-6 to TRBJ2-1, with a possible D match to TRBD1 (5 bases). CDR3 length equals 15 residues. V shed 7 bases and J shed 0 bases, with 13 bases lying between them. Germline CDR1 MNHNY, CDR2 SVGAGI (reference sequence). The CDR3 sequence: CASNPTVSSYNEQFF. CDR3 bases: TGTGCCAGCAACCCGACAGTTAGCTCCTACAATGAGCAGTTCTTC.

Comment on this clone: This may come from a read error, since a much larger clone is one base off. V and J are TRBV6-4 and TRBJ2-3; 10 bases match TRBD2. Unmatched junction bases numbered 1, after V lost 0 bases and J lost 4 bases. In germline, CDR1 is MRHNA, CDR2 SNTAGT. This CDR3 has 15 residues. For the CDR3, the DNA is TGTGCCAGCAGTGACTCTAGCGGGGGGCCAGATACGCAGTATTTT. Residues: CASSDSSGGPDTQYF.

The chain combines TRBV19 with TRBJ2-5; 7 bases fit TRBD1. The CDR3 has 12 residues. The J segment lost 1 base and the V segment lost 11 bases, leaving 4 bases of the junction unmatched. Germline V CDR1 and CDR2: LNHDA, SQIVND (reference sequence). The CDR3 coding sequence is TGTGCCGTAAGGGGGCCCCAAGAGACCCAGTACTTC. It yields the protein CAVRGPQETQYF.

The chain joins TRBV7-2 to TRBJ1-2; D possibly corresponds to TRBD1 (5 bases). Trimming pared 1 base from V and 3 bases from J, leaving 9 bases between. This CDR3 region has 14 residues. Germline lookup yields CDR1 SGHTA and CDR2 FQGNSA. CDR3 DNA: TGTGCCAGCAGCTTAGTGCAGGGCGACTATGGCTACACCTTC. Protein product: CASSLVQGDYGYTF. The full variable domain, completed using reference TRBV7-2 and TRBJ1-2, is GAGVSQSPSNKVTEKGKDVELRCDPISGHTALYWYRQSLGQGLEFLIYFQGNSAPDKSGLPSDRFSAERTGGSVSTLTIQRTQQEDSAVYLCASSLVQGDYGYTFGSGTRLTVV.

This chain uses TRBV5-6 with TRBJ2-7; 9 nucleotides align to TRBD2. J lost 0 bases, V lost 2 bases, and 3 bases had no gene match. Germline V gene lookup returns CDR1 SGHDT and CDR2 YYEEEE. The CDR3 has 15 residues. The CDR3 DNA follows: TGTGCCAGCAGCTTATTGCGGGGGGGCTCCTACGAGCAGTACTTC. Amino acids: CASSLLRGGSYEQYF.

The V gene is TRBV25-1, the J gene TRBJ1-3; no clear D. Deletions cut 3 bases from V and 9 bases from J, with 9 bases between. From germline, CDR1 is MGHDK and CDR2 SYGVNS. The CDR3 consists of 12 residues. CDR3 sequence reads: CASSEIGRTIYF. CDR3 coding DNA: TGTGCCAGCAGTGAGATTGGGCGCACCATATATTTT.

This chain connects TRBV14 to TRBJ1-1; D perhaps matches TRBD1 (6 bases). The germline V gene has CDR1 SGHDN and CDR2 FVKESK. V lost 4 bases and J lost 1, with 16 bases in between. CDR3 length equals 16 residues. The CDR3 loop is CASSPPSAGANTEAFF. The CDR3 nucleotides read TGTGCCAGCAGCCCTCCCTCGGCGGGGGCGAACACTGAAGCTTTCTTT.

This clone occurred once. DNA for the CDR3: TGTGCCAGCAGCTTAGCGGGAATCGGGACAGGAGACACCGGGGAGCTGTTTTTT. Its protein is CASSLAGIGTGDTGELFF. This chain joins TRBV7-9 and TRBJ2-2, with 8 bases lining up with TRBD1. This CDR3 is 18 amino acids long. Germline assignment: CDR1 SEHNR and CDR2 FQNEAQ (reference sequence). V dropped 0 bases and J dropped 3; count of bases not matched to a gene: 9.

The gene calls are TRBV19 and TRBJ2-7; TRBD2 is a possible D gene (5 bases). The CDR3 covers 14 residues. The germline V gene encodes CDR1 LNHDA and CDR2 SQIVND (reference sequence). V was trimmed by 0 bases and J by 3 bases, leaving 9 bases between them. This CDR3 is CASSIDAADYEQYF. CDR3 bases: TGTGCCAGTAGTATAGATGCAGCGGACTACGAGCAGTACTTC.

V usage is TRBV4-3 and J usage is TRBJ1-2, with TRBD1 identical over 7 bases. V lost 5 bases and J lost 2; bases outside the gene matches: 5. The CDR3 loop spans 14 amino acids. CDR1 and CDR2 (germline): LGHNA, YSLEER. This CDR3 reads CASSEFRGNYGYTF. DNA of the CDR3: TGCGCCAGCAGCGAATTCAGGGGGAACTATGGCTACACCTTC.

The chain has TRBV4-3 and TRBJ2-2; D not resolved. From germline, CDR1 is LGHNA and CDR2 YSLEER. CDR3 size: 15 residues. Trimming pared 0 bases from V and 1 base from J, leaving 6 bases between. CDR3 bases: TGCGCCAGCAGCCAAGATCGGTGGAACACCGGGGAGCTGTTTTTT. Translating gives CASSQDRWNTGELFF.

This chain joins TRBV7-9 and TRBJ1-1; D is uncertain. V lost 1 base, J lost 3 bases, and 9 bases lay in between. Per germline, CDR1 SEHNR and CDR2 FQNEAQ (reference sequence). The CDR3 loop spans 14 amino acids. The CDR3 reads CASSLGTGYTEAFF. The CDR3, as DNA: TGTGCCAGCAGCTTAGGGACGGGATACACTGAAGCTTTCTTT.

As DNA, the CDR3 is TGTGCCAGCAGTTACGATTCGGGGTTGGCTAACTATGGCTACACCTTC. As protein: CASSYDSGLANYGYTF. The genes are TRBV6-5 and TRBJ1-2; D not certain. The germline CDR1 and CDR2 sequences are MNHEY and SVGAGI. V lost 2 bases and J lost 0, with 13 bases in between. The CDR3 sequence is 16 residues long.

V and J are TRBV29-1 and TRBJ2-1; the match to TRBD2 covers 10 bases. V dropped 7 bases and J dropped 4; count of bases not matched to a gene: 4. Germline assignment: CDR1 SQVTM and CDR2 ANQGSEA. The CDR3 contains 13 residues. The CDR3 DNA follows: TGCAGCGCCTGGACTAGCGGATACAATGAGCAGTTCTTC. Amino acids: CSAWTSGYNEQFF.

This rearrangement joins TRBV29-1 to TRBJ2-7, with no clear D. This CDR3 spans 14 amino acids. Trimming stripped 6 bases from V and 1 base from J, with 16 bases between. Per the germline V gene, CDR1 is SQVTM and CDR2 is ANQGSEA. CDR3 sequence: CSVATPQISYEQYF. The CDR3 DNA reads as TGCAGCGTCGCGACACCGCAGATATCCTACGAGCAGTACTTC.

The chain's CDR3 is CASSTWDTYNEQFF. For the CDR3, the DNA is TGTGCCAGCAGCACCTGGGACACCTACAATGAGCAGTTCTTC. V and J are TRBV9 and TRBJ2-1; possibly TRBD1 for D (6 bases). Trimming took off 4 bases at V and 2 bases at J, with 10 bases between the two ends. Germline V gives CDR1 SGDLS, CDR2 YYNGEE. CDR3 length: 14 residues.

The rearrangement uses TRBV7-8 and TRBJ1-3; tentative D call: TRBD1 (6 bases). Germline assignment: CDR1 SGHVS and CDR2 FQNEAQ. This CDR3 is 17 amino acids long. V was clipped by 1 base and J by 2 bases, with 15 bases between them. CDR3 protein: CASSLGRIQGPGNTIYF. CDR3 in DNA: TGTGCCAGCAGCTTAGGCCGGATACAGGGACCTGGAAACACCATATATTTT. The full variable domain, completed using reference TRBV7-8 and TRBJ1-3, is GAGVSQSPRYKVAKRGQDVALRCDPISGHVSLFWYQQALGQGPEFLTYFQNEAQLDKSGLPSDRFFAERPEGSVSTLKIQRTQQEDSAVYLCASSLGRIQGPGNTIYFGEGSWLTVV.

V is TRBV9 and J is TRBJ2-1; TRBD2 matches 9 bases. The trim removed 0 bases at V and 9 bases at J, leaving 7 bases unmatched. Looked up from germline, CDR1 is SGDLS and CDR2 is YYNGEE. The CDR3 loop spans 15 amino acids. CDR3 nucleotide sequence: TGTGCCAGCAGCGTAGGGGGTAGCGGGAGCCGTGAGCAGTTCTTC. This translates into CASSVGGSGSREQFF.

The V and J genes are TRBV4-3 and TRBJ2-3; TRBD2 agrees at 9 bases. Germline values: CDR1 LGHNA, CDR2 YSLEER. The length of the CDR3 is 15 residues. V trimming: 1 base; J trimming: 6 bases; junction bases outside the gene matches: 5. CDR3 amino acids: CASSQVSGGSDTQYF. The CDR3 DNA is TGCGCCAGCAGCCAAGTTAGCGGGGGTTCTGATACGCAGTATTTT.

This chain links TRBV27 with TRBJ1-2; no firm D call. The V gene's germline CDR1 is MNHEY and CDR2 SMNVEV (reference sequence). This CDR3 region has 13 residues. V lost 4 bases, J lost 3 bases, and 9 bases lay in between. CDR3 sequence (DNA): TGTGCCAGCAGTTCGACTGAAGACTATGGCTACACCTTC. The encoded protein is CASSSTEDYGYTF.

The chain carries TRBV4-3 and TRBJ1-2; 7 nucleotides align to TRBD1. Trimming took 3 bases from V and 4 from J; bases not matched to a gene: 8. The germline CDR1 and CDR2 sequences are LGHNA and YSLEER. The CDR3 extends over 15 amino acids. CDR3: CASSHNLGDSYGYTF. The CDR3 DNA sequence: TGCGCCAGCAGCCATAACCTAGGGGACAGCTATGGCTACACCTTC.

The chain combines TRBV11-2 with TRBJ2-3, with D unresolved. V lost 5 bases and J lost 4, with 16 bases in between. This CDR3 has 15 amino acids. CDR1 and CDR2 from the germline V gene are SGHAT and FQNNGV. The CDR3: CASSPWQIGSDTQYF. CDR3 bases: TGTGCCAGCAGCCCCTGGCAAATTGGCTCAGATACGCAGTATTTT.

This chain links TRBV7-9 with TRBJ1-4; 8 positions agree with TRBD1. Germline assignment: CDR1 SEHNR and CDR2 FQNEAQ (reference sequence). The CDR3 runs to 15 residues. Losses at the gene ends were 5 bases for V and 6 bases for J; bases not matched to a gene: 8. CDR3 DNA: TGTGCCAGCAGCGCCCGGACAGGGAGAGATGAAAAACTGTTTTTT. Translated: CASSARTGRDEKLFF.

The CDR3 region has the DNA TGTGCCAGCAGCGCCTTTTCACAGGGTCAGGCAGATACGCAGTATTTT. Translated, it gives CASSAFSQGQADTQYF. This sequence joins TRBV9 and TRBJ2-3, with D perhaps matching TRBD1 (6 bases). Trimming removed 3 bases from V and 4 bases from J, with 18 bases in between. The CDR3 totals 16 residues. Germline CDR1 is SGDLS and CDR2 is YYNGEE.